This TCR beta chain was sequenced during a study of regulatory T cells in long-lasting Graves disease. The overall study: Patients newly diagnosed with Graves' had been on antithyroid drugs for under 3 months.

Time point denoted: newly diagnosed GD, antithyroid drugs for less than 3 months. PBMCs were the source of the RNA used for TCR sequencing. iRepertoire HTBI primers and Arm-PCR of CDR3 regions built TCR beta libraries. TCRdb re-analysed the multiplex PCR reads in MiXCR, keeping a single row per CDR3 protein. The sample holds about 520,000 distinct CDR3 sequences, around 12% seen once. The V gene lost 1 base and the J gene lost 6 bases, with 16 bases spanning the gap. Germline V lookup: CDR1 SGHVS, CDR2 FNYEAQ. CDR3 length: 15 residues. Another study also made use of these data, one on T cells in Graves' hyperthyroidism and ophthalmopathy.

The source material was peripheral blood mononuclear cells (PBMCs), sampled at new diagnosis, from a patient treated with antithyroid drugs. This chain connects TRBV7-6 to TRBJ2-7; either TRBD1 or TRBD2 may supply D (5 bases each). This TCR came from a woman aged 25 to 39 with Graves disease. CDR3 coding DNA: TGTGCCAGCAGCTTAGATGGGGGACCCCCAGGCGAGCAGTACTTC. Protein product: CASSLDGGPPGEQYF.